This T cell receptor beta chain was sequenced for a study of T cells in Graves' hyperthyroidism and ophthalmopathy. Regions amplified from RNA transcripts were the TCR beta CDR3 regions. The HTBI primer set served for first-round RT-PCR of the TCR CDR3. TCRdb passed the multiplex PCR reads through MiXCR, listing each CDR3 protein once. The sample holds roughly 700,000 distinct CDR3 sequences; 15% to 20% are singletons and the top ten take 15%. This clonotype occurred many times. The clonotype originates from a middle-aged man with Graves' hyperthyroidism. Sequencing used blood.

CDR3 in amino acids: CASSVAPLNEGRPYEQYF. For the CDR3, the DNA is TGTGCCAGCAGCGTAGCTCCTCTCAACGAGGGGCGTCCCTACGAGCAGTACTTC. The chain recombines TRBV9 with TRBJ2-7; possibly TRBD1 or TRBD2 for D (5 bases each). Looked up from germline, CDR1 is SGDLS and CDR2 is YYNGEE. This CDR3 is 18 amino acids long. V lost 0 bases and J 2 bases, leaving 21 bases between the germline ends.